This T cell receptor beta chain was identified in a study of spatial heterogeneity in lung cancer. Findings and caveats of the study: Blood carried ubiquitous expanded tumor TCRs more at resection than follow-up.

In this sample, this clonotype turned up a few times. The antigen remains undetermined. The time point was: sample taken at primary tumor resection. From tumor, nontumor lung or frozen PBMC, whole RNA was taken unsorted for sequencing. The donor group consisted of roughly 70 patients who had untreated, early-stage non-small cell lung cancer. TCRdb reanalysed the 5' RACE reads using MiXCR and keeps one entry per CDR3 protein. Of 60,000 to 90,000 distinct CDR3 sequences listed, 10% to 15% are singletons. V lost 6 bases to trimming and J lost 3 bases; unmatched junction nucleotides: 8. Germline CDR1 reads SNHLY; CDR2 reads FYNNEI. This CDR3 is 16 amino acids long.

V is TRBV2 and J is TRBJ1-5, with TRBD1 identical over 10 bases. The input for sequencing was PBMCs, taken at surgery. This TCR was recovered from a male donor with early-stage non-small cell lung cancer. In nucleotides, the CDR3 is TGTGCCAGCAGGGCCGGGACAGGGGCCCCCAATCAGCCCCAGCATTTT. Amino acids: CASRAGTGAPNQPQHF.